What follows is one T cell receptor beta chain and its context. This clonotype was observed a few times. What this receptor recognizes is not known. No much larger clonotype is one base removed from it; base qualities were not supplied. This specimen belongs to a study of blood T cells in healthy people across ages (dated by TCRdb to between 2014 and 2017). For the wider study: In model experiments, template switching captured roughly one uniquely barcoded TCR beta cDNA molecule for every two T cells. For two donors (one aged 18 to 30 and one aged 80 or older), the study analyzed two additional independent replicas of 1 million unique cDNA reads from the same blood draw. To track age-related changes in TCR beta repertoire diversity, the study relied on deep sequencing normalized with unique cDNA molecular identifiers. The donors were split into four age groups: young (average approximately 16 years), middle-aged (39), aged (approximately 60) and long-lived (roughly 80). To avoid experimental bias, donors of different ages were spread randomly across the sequencing lanes. The full study reports these points: Conclusive comparison of naive and antigen-experienced compartments was prevented by the profiling of bulk unsorted PBMCs. Compared with the aged group, more naive CD4+ T cells, fewer expanded clones and increased TCR diversity were shown by the long-lived group, suggesting age selection. The CMV infection status of donors was not known, potentially confounding age-related changes in expanded clonotypes. Observed TCR beta diversity per million T cells fell roughly linearly with age, and a significant reduction was already apparent by age around 39. Total diversity estimates from one million sequenced T cells were considered lower bounds and underestimates. There was a strong correlation between observed TCR beta diversity and the percentage of naive T cells measured by flow cytometry.

Library generation was performed with 5' RACE. TCRdb names Illumina HiSeq 2500 as the instrument used. A second roughly 7 to 12 cycle PCR used a sample-barcoded 5' primer and a J-beta primer mix. A unique molecular identifier was introduced onto each TCR beta cDNA molecule by a template-switch 5' adaptor carrying 12 random nucleotides. At least 2.5 million CDR3-containing paired-end reads were obtained from each sample. All of the RNA was converted into first-strand cDNA using the Mint cDNA synthesis kit, with a TRBC-specific oligonucleotide serving as the primer. Following uracil-DNA glycosylase treatment, all cDNA underwent a first 18-cycle PCR with the universal primers M1SS and BC2_uni_R. On the study's bioinformatics: For normalization, 1 million high-quality reads, each with a distinct molecular identifier, were randomly selected from each sample. Reads sharing molecular identifiers were discarded rather than binned into consensus sequences. MiTCR, run with a Q25 quality threshold and the strictest error-elimination algorithm, handled CDR3 identification, clonotype clustering and error correction. A nonparametric unseen species model with Euler transformation was used to estimate lower-bound total TCR beta diversity. The raw public data were reprocessed by TCRdb itself: fastp quality trimming at Q25, MiXCR clonotype calling, in-frame beta chains only. Identical CDR3 protein sequences are pooled into one entry, listed with their most common genes and DNA. For this entry, the V and J calls and clone size follow TCRdb and not the study's own pipeline. This sample lists about 670,000 distinct CDR3 sequences; roughly 41% were detected once. Of the sample, around 32% is held by the ten largest clones.

The roughly 39 donors, aged 6 to 90 years, were systemically healthy Caucasian individuals from Russia. Each donor gave approximately 9.3 milliliters of peripheral blood, collected into EDTA-treated Vacutainer tubes. Ficoll-Paque density-gradient centrifugation was used to isolate PBMCs, with at least 6.5 million per sample. Total RNA, at least 5 micrograms per sample, was extracted from PBMCs with Trizol reagent. Naive CD45RAhigh/CD27high T cell percentages were measured by flow cytometry on a PBMC aliquot from every donor. The clonotype was recovered from a man older than 75 in good health. Sequenced sample: blood.

The bases are TGCGCCAGCAGCTTGGTCGGGGATTCCTACAATGAGCAGTTCTTC. Its protein is CASSLVGDSYNEQFF. The chain was built from TRBV5-1 and TRBJ2-1, with a tentative D gene TRBD2 over 5 matching bases. The CDR3 runs 15 amino acids, cysteine and phenylalanine included. The DNA shown is the 45-base CDR3, in frame from base 1. The junction carries 8 bases between V and J, which are trimmed by 0 bases and 1 base respectively. From a lookup of the germline V gene, CDR1 and CDR2 are SGHRS and YFSETQ.